These T cell receptor beta chains were read from a single sample in a study of beta chain features in type 1 diabetes. Some clones are missing from TCRdb's copy, which holds only in-frame ones; the method was immunoSEQ multiplex PCR. The sample consists of 300,000 to 350,000 clones, 9.3% of them appearing once. Sequenced material: central memory CD4+ T cells from blood. The receptors originated from a man aged 25-40 years with type 1 diabetes. Both conserved end residues are part of each CDR3. The order of the fields is clone size, V gene, J gene, D gene, CDR3 DNA, CDR3 protein. The D gene is left open where the match is weak. Where a row states a size, it is once, few, many or the class of an expanded clone; other rows omit it.

few	TRBV7-9	TRBJ2-7	TRBD2	TGTGCCAGCAGCCCCCAGCGGGGGGTCCCCTACGAGCAGTACTTC	CASSPQRGVPYEQYF
-	TRBV28	TRBJ2-3	TRBD2	TGTGCCAGCAGTCCACTAGCGGGGGGGCTCACAGATACGCAGTATTTT	CASSPLAGGLTDTQYF
-	TRBV25-1	TRBJ2-7	TRBD1	TGTGCCAGCAGTAACCTGGGACAGGAGCCCACCTACGAGCAGTACTTC	CASSNLGQEPTYEQYF
-	TRBV7-7	TRBJ2-5	TRBD1	TGTGCTAGCAGCGAAGGACAGGGGGCATGGGAGACCCAGTACTTC	CASSEGQGAWETQYF
few	TRBV2	TRBJ2-2	-	TGTGCCAGCAGTGAAGAACGCACCGGGGAGCTGTTTTTT	CASSEERTGELFF
few	TRBV7-9	TRBJ1-6	-	TGTGCCAGCAGCCCCGGACAGAGTAGGGGGAATTCACCCCTCCACTTT	CASSPGQSRGNSPLHF
few	TRBV10-3	TRBJ1-1	-	TGTGCCACCGTTGGGCCCATGAACACTGAAGCTTTCTTT	CATVGPMNTEAFF
-	TRBV9	TRBJ1-4	TRBD1	TGTGCCAGCAGCCCCCACCGACAGGGGTTTCGGGAAAAACTGTTTTTT	CASSPHRQGFREKLFF
-	TRBV7-9	TRBJ2-3	TRBD2	TGTGCCAGCAGCCCCCCCAGGGGCCCCGGGACTAGCGGGGCAGATACGCAGTATTTT	CASSPPRGPGTSGADTQYF
-	TRBV5-6	TRBJ2-7	-	TGTGCCAGCAGCACAGCGGCAGGCTCCTACGAGCAGTACTTC	CASSTAAGSYEQYF
many	TRBV10-3	TRBJ2-3	TRBD2	TGTGCCATCTCGGGAGGCGGTGGATCAGATACGCAGTATTTT	CAISGGGGSDTQYF
-	TRBV28	TRBJ2-5	-	TGTGCCAGCACCGTCCGGTACAGGGGGGGATCAGAGACCCAGTACTTC	CASTVRYRGGSETQYF
-	TRBV11-3	TRBJ2-7	-	TGTGCCAGCAGCCCCCGTGGGGATTCCTACGAGCAGTACTTC	CASSPRGDSYEQYF
few	TRBV29-1	TRBJ1-2	TRBD1	TGCAGCGATCGACAGGGAGCGGGTGGCTACACCTTC	CSDRQGAGGYTF
few	TRBV30	TRBJ1-6	-	TGTGCCTGGAGTGACGGGGCTGCCCGTTCACCCCTCCACTTT	CAWSDGAARSPLHF
few	TRBV7-9	TRBJ2-7	-	TGTGCCAGCAGCTTATCGAGAGGGGCTAACGAGCAGTACTTC	CASSLSRGANEQYF
few	TRBV5-4	TRBJ1-6	TRBD1	TGTGCCAGCAGCTTTGGGGACAGGCCCTACTCACCCCTCCACTTT	CASSFGDRPYSPLHF
-	TRBV4-3	TRBJ1-2	-	TGCGCCAGCAGCCAAGATCTCGGCTATGGCTACACCTTC	CASSQDLGYGYTF
few	TRBV7-2	TRBJ2-7	TRBD2	TGTGCCAGCAGCTTCGCAGGCGGGGGTGTCCGCTCCTACGAGCAGTACTTC	CASSFAGGGVRSYEQYF
-	TRBV28	TRBJ1-1	TRBD1	TGTGCCAGCAGTTCGACAGGGAACTCGAACACTGAAGCTTTCTTT	CASSSTGNSNTEAFF
few	TRBV4-3	TRBJ1-6	TRBD1	TGCGCCAGCAGCCGAACCGGGACAGGGAATTCACCCCTCCACTTT	CASSRTGTGNSPLHF
-	TRBV28	TRBJ1-5	-	TGTGCCGGGGGGGATCAGCCCCAGCATTTT	CAGGDQPQHF
-	TRBV14	TRBJ2-7	-	TGTGCCAGCAGCCCGCTTCTAGACCCTAGAGAGCAGTACTTC	CASSPLLDPREQYF